The following is a TCR beta chain sequence with its context. Germline values: CDR1 MRHNA, CDR2 SNTAGT. The CDR3 runs to 15 residues. The V end lost 6 bases, the J end lost 1 base, and 15 bases lay between the germline ends. TCRdb's copy holds only in-frame clones and misses some; the assay was immunoSEQ multiplex PCR. Of some 93,000 clones in the sample, about nine tenths were seen once. This sample was included in a study of blood T cell repertoires in COVID-19. Looking at the study overall: T cells, B-cell-depleted T cells, or PBMCs provided the cDNA or gDNA that served as material.

The rearrangement joins TRBV6-4 to TRBJ2-5; D perhaps matches TRBD2 (5 bases). The sequenced sample consisted of peripheral blood. The clonotype was recovered from a man in his fifties with acute or convalescent COVID-19. CDR3 amino acids: CASSPAPGIQETQYF. Written as DNA, the CDR3 is TGTGCCAGCAGCCCGGCTCCGGGGATCCAAGAGACCCAGTACTTC.